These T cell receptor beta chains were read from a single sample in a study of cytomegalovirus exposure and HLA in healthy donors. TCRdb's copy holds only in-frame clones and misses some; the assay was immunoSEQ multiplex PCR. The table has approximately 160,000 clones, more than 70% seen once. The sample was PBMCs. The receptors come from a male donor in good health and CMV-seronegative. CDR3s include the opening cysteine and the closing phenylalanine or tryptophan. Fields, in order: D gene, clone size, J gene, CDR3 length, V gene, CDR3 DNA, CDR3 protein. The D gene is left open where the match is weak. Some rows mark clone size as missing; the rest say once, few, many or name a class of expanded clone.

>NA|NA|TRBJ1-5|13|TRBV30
TGTGCCGCGGCCGGAGAGTACAATCAGCCCCAGCATTTT
CAAAGEYNQPQHF
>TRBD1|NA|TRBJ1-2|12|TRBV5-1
TGCGCCAGCAGCTTGGGACAGGGGAATAACACCTTC
CASSLGQGNNTF
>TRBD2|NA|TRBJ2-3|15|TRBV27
TGTGCCAGCAGTTTCCTAGCGGGAGGCACAGATACGCAGTATTTT
CASSFLAGGTDTQYF
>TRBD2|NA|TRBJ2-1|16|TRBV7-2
TGTGCCAGCAGCTTAGCTGGGACTAGCGACTACAATGAGCAGTTCTTC
CASSLAGTSDYNEQFF
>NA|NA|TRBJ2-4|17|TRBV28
TGTGCCAGCAGCCCCTCGGGCAGGGCTGAACGCAAAAACATTCAGTACTTC
CASSPSGRAERKNIQYF
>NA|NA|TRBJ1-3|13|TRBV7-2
TGTGCCAGCAGCCCAGGACAGCGAAACACCATATATTTT
CASSPGQRNTIYF
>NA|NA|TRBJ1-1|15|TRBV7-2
TGTGCCAGCAGCTTAGCGGAGGGGCTTGGAACTGAAGCTTTCTTT
CASSLAEGLGTEAFF
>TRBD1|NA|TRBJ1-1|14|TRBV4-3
TGCGCCAGCAGCCGGGACAGGGTCGTCACTGAAGCTTTCTTT
CASSRDRVVTEAFF
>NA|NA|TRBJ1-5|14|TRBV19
TGTGCCAGTAGTATAGGTCATAGCAATCAGCCCCAGCATTTT
CASSIGHSNQPQHF
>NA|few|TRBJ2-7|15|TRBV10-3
TGTGCCACCTCAGGAGCGCGGGGTCGGCCCGTCGAGCAGTACTTC
CATSGARGRPVEQYF
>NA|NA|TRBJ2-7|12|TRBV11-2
TGTGCCAGCAGCTTCTTAAACTACGAGCAGTACTTC
CASSFLNYEQYF
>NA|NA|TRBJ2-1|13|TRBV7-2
TGTGCCAGCAGCTTAGACTTCTACAATGAGCAGTTCTTC
CASSLDFYNEQFF
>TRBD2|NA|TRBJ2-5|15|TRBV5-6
TGTGCCAGCAGCTTGGTAGCGGGGGTCCAAGAGACCCAGTACTTC
CASSLVAGVQETQYF
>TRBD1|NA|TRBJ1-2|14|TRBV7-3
TGTGCCAGCAGCTTATCTCAGGGGGCCTATGGCTACACCTTC
CASSLSQGAYGYTF
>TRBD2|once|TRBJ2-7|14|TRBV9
TGTGCCAGCAGCGTTTTAGCGGGTCCCTACGAGCAGTACTTC
CASSVLAGPYEQYF
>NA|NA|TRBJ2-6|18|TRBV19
TGTGCCAGTAGTATATCCGACAGGAGCGTCTCTGGGGCCAACGTCCTGACTTTC
CASSISDRSVSGANVLTF
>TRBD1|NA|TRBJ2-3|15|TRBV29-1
TGCAGCGTTGAAGATCTCGGACAGGCCGATCGAACGCAGTATTTT
CSVEDLGQADRTQYF
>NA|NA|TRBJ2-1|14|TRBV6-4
TGTGCCAGTCAGCGGGCTAGGGCTACGGGTGAGCAGTTCTTC
CASQRARATGEQFF
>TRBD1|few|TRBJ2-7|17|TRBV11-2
TGTGCCAGCAGCTCCACCTACGCCAGTGGACAGGGCTACGAGCAGTACTTC
CASSSTYASGQGYEQYF
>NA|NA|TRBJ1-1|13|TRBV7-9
TGTGCCAGCAGCTTAGCGGCGGATCAGGAAGCTTTCTTT
CASSLAADQEAFF
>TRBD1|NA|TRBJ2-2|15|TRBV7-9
TGTGCCAGCACCCCCGGGACAGGCGACACCGGGGAGCTGTTTTTT
CASTPGTGDTGELFF
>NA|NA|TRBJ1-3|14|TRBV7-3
TGTGCCAGCAGCCAAACATACTCTGGAAACACCATATATTTT
CASSQTYSGNTIYF
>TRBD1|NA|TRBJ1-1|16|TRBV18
TGTGCCAGCTCACCCCCAGACAGGGGGCGCTTGGGTGAAGCTTTCTTT
CASSPPDRGRLGEAFF
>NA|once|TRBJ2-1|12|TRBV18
TGTGCCAGCTCGGGCAGCCTCAATGAGCAGTTCTTC
CASSGSLNEQFF
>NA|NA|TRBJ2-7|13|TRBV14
TGTGCCAGCAGCCTCCCGAGCTCCTACGAGCAGTACTTC
CASSLPSSYEQYF
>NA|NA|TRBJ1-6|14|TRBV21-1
TGTGCCAGCAGCAGAACAGGGGGCCTAACACCCCTCCACTTT
CASSRTGGLTPLHF
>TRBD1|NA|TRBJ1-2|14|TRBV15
TGTGCCACCAGCAGAGTCCAGGGGGCGGGTGGCTACACCTTC
CATSRVQGAGGYTF
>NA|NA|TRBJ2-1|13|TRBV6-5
TGTGCCAGCAGGGCCCCTAGCTACAATGAGCAGTTCTTC
CASRAPSYNEQFF
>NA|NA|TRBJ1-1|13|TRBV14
TGTGCCAGCAGCCTACAGGTAGGCACTGAAGCTTTCTTT
CASSLQVGTEAFF
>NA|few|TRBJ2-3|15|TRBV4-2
TGTGCCAGCAGCCACGAGAGGGGGGGGCCAGATACGCAGTATTTT
CASSHERGGPDTQYF
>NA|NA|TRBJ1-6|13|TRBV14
TGTGCCAGCAGCTCCGTTAATAATTCACCCCTCCACTTT
CASSSVNNSPLHF
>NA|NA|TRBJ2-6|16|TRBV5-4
TGTGCCAGCAGTATAGGGGGGGACACTGGGGCCAACGTCCTGACTTTC
CASSIGGDTGANVLTF
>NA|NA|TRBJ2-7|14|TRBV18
TGTGCCAGCTCACCTACTAGGGGGTTGGGGGAGCAGTACTTC
CASSPTRGLGEQYF